This T cell receptor beta chain was found in a study of shared clonotypes between healthy human individuals. Germline CDR1 LGHNA, CDR2 YNFKEQ. This CDR3 region has 19 residues. V lost 2 bases and J 1 base, leaving 23 bases between the germline ends. Libraries were prepared by immunoSEQ multiplex PCR; TCRdb keeps only in-frame clonotypes and omits some of them. The sample lists about half a million clones, about 72% occurring once. Sequencing input: PBMCs. The clonotype comes from a woman aged 40 to 55 in good health. Some clones in this sample may be carry-over from other donors' samples. The V and J genes are TRBV4-2 and TRBJ2-5, with D perhaps TRBD2 (6 bases). The CDR3 is CASSQPSGDSDNSQETQYF. CDR3 nucleotide sequence: TGTGCCAGCAGCCAACCCTCCGGGGACTCCGACAACTCCCAAGAGACCCAGTACTTC.